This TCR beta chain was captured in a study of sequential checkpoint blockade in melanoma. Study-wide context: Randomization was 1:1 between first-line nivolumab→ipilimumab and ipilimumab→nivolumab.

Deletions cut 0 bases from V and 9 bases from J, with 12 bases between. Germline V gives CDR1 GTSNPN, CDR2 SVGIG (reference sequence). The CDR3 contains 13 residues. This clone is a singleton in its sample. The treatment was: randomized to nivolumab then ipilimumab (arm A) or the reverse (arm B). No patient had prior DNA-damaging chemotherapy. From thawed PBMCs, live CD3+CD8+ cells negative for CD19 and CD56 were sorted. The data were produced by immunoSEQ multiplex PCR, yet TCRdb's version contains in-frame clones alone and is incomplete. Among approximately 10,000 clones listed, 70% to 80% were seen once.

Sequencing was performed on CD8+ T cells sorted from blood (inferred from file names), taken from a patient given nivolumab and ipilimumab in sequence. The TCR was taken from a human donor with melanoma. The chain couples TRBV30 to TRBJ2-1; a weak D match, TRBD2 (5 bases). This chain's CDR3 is CAWSVSAAAEQFF. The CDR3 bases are TGTGCCTGGAGTGTTTCAGCGGCGGCTGAGCAGTTCTTC.